These 27 T cell receptor beta chains originate from one sample sequenced in a study of early T cells in non-severe SARS-CoV-2 infection. TCRdb ran MiXCR on the 5' RACE reads and lists one entry per CDR3 protein. The profile shows 25,000 to 35,000 distinct CDR3 sequences, 3.9% of them singletons. The source material was whole blood. The receptors come from an adult who was a healthcare worker with PCR-confirmed SARS-CoV-2 infection or an uninfected control (not recorded which).

This clonotype has at least ten counts. The chain links TRBV19 to TRBJ1-5; TRBD1 agrees at 7 bases. J lost 5 bases, V lost 7 bases, and 8 bases had no gene match. Germline values: CDR1 LNHDA, CDR2 SQIVND (reference sequence). The CDR3 length is 14 residues. The CDR3 spells CASTLQGRDQPQHF. DNA for the CDR3: TGTGCCAGTACCTTACAGGGGAGAGATCAGCCCCAGCATTTT.

In its sample, this clonotype was seen many times. This chain links TRBV20-1 with TRBJ2-2; D possibly corresponds to TRBD1 (6 bases). This CDR3 is built from 14 residues. Germline V gene data show CDR1 as DFQATT and CDR2 as SNEGSKA (reference sequence). Trimming cost V 0 bases and J 6 bases, with 11 bases left between them. The CDR3 DNA follows: TGCAGTGCTAGAGACTCCAGGGGACCCGGGGAGCTGTTTTTT. Protein sequence: CSARDSRGPGELFF.

This clonotype was seen repeatedly, ten times or more. Here the CDR3 reads CASSLWWDEQFF. In DNA, the CDR3 is TGTGCCAGCAGCTTATGGTGGGATGAGCAGTTCTTC. The J gene is TRBJ2-1, the V gene TRBV11-2; D remains unclear. V lost 2 bases and J 8 bases, leaving 7 bases between the germline ends. There are 12 residues in the CDR3. Germline CDR1 reads SGHAT; CDR2 reads FQNNGV.

This clonotype came up many times. This chain connects TRBV7-2 to TRBJ1-6; tentative D call: TRBD1 (5 bases). Trimming removed 3 bases at V and 7 bases at J, with 13 bases between. The CDR3 spans 15 residues. Germline CDR1 SGHTA, CDR2 FQGNSA. This chain's CDR3 is CASSFEGTENSPLHF. CDR3 in DNA: TGTGCCAGCAGCTTCGAAGGGACGGAAAATTCACCCCTCCACTTT.

This clonotype was observed many times. The gene calls are TRBV6-2 or TRBV6-3 and TRBJ2-1, with TRBD1 identical over 10 bases. CDR1 is MNHEY, CDR2 SVGEGT, per germline. The CDR3 contains 16 residues. Trimming took 5 bases from V and 4 from J; bases not matched to a gene: 8. CDR3 sequence reads: CASSGSGTGAYNEQFF. The CDR3 bases are TGTGCCAGCAGTGGATCCGGGACAGGGGCTTACAATGAGCAGTTCTTC.

This clonotype occurred a few times. The V call is TRBV18, the J call TRBJ2-1, with TRBD2 matching 9 bases. Germline CDR1 reads KGHSH; CDR2 reads LQKENI. The CDR3 length is 17 residues. The J segment lost 8 bases and the V segment lost 0 bases, leaving 11 bases of the junction unmatched. In nucleotides, the CDR3 is TGTGCCAGCTCACCACCCGGCGGGAGGGCCGTGAGTGATGAGCAGTTCTTC. This translates into CASSPPGGRAVSDEQFF.

This clonotype was observed a handful of times. The J gene is TRBJ2-1, the V gene TRBV25-1, with unresolved D. Germline V gives CDR1 MGHDK, CDR2 SYGVNS. The CDR3 is 14 amino acids. V dropped 2 bases and J dropped 10 bases, with 15 bases sitting between them. CDR3 region: CASSEISPKREQFF. The CDR3 bases are TGTGCCAGCAGTGAAATTAGCCCGAAAAGGGAGCAGTTCTTC.

The V call is TRBV6-6, the J call TRBJ1-1; D gene uncertain. The CDR3 sequence is 12 residues long. Trimming cost V 0 bases and J 4 bases, with 3 bases left between them. Looked up from germline, CDR1 is MNHNY and CDR2 is SVGAGI (reference sequence). The CDR3 here is CASSYSVTEAFF. The CDR3 coding sequence is TGTGCCAGCAGTTACTCGGTCACTGAAGCTTTCTTT.

This clonotype was detected ten times or more. The chain recombines TRBV7-7 with TRBJ2-5; D remains unclear. This CDR3 is 13 amino acids long. The V gene's germline CDR1 is SSHAT and CDR2 FNYEAQ (reference sequence). Trimming took off 5 bases at V and 5 bases at J, with 12 bases between the two ends. In nucleotides, the CDR3 is TGTGCCAGCAGCCCCCGCTGGAGTGAGACCCAGTACTTC. Protein: CASSPRWSETQYF.

This clonotype was picked up many times. The V and J genes are TRBV15 and TRBJ2-1; 7 bases match TRBD2. Germline V gene lookup returns CDR1 LNHNV and CDR2 YYDKDF (reference sequence). There are 16 residues in the CDR3. J was trimmed by 7 bases and V by 1 base; bases with no gene match: 10. The CDR3 loop is CATSRGPSGLLNEQFF. The DNA of the CDR3 is TGTGCCACCAGCAGAGGCCCCTCGGGACTACTAAATGAGCAGTTCTTC.

This clonotype appeared many times. An end of the junction differs from the germline gene, which may be a read error. CDR3: CSAEGDRGNHPMNF. Written as DNA, the CDR3 is TGCAGTGCTGAGGGTGACAGGGGAAACCATCCAATGAACTTC. The rearrangement links TRBV20-1 to TRBJ2-7, with 8 bases aligning to TRBD1. The CDR3 length is 14 residues. CDR1 is DFQATT, CDR2 SNEGSKA, per germline (reference sequence).

The chain couples TRBV3-1 to TRBJ1-5; D unresolved. This CDR3 spans 14 amino acids. Trimming shortened V by 0 bases and J by 7 bases, and 10 bases separated the two germline ends. The germline gives CDR1 LGHDT, CDR2 YNNKEL (reference sequence). The CDR3 protein is CASSQEHSGQPQHF. The CDR3 nucleotides read TGTGCCAGCAGCCAAGAGCACAGTGGCCAGCCCCAGCATTTT. Complete variable domain (other parts from reference TRBV3-1 and TRBJ1-5): DTAVSQTPKYLVTQMGNDKSIKCEQNLGHDTMYWYKQDSKKFLKIMFSYNNKELIINETVPNRFSPKSPDKAHLNLHINSLELGDSAVYFCASSQEHSGQPQHFGDGTRLSIL.

In this sample, this clonotype turned up a few times. As DNA, the CDR3 is TGTGCCAGCTCACAGGGTACAGGGTTCACCTACGAGCAGTACTTC. Protein sequence: CASSQGTGFTYEQYF. The chain combines TRBV18 with TRBJ2-7, with D perhaps TRBD1 (6 bases). The CDR3 has 15 amino acids. The V end lost 4 bases, the J end lost 2 bases, and 15 bases lay between the germline ends. The germline V gene encodes CDR1 KGHSH and CDR2 LQKENI. Drawing the rest from reference TRBV18 and TRBJ2-7, the complete variable domain is NAGVMQNPRHLVRRRGQEARLRCSPMKGHSHVYWYRQLPEEGLKFMVYLQKENIIDESGMPKERFSAEFPKEGPSILRIQQVVRGDSAAYFCASSQGTGFTYEQYFGPGTRLTVT.

With respect to this clonotype: Given a much more abundant clone one base away, this may be a read error. V and J are TRBV5-5 and TRBJ2-1; no firm D call. The CDR3 is made up of 14 amino acids. Germline CDR1 is SGHKS and CDR2 is YYEKEE (reference sequence). In nucleotides, the CDR3 is TGTGTCAGCAGCTTGGACCGCTCCTACAATGAGCAGTTCTTC. As protein: CVSSLDRSYNEQFF. The entire variable domain, with the rest obtained from reference TRBV5-5 and TRBJ2-1, is as follows: DAGVTQSPTHLIKTRGQQVTLRCSPISGHKSVSWYQQVLGQGPQFIFQYYEKEERGRGNFPDRFSARQFPNYSSELNVNALLLGDSALYLCVSSLDRSYNEQFFGPGTRLTVL.

To note about this clonotype: A much larger clone differs from this one at a single base, so this may be a read error. This rearrangement joins TRBV3-1 to TRBJ1-1; 8 bases fit TRBD1. Germline CDR1 and CDR2: LGHDT and YNNKEL (reference sequence). This CDR3 contains 17 residues. Trimming cost V 5 bases and J 5 bases; bases outside gene matches: 16. This CDR3 is CASSTRTGLEGGTEAFF. DNA for the CDR3: TGTGCCAGCAGCACGAGGACAGGGTTGGAGGGGGGGACTGAAGCTTTCTTT.

This clonotype has ten or more counts. This sequence joins TRBV15 and TRBJ1-3; D uncertain. V was pared by 1 base and J by 3 bases, with 7 bases between. The CDR3 spans 14 residues. The V gene's germline CDR1 is LNHNV and CDR2 YYDKDF (reference sequence). The CDR3 is CATSRVFGGNTIYF. The CDR3 DNA follows: TGTGCCACCAGCAGAGTCTTTGGTGGAAACACCATATATTTT.

This clonotype was detected a few times. The chain combines TRBV3-1 with TRBJ1-2, with TRBD1 matching 10 bases. Per the germline V gene, CDR1 is LGHDT and CDR2 is YNNKEL (reference sequence). The CDR3 runs to 13 residues. Trimming took 6 bases from V and 8 from J; bases not matched to a gene: 6. This CDR3 is CASSQGTGEGYTF. In nucleotides, the CDR3 is TGTGCCAGCAGTCAGGGGACAGGGGAAGGCTACACCTTC.

Many counts were recorded for this clonotype. The chain employs TRBV28 and TRBJ1-2, with 7 bases that match TRBD1. The junction had 7 bases not matched to a gene; V was cut back by 6 bases and J by 9 bases. Germline V gene sequence: CDR1 MDHEN, CDR2 SYDVKM. The CDR3 runs 12 residues. The CDR3 DNA follows: TGTGCCAGCAGCTTACAGGGGTTGAGCTACACCTTC. As protein: CASSLQGLSYTF.

This clonotype was observed at least ten times. The chain has TRBV5-4 and TRBJ2-3; D may match TRBD1 or TRBD2 (6 bases each). Germline V gives CDR1 SGHNT, CDR2 YYREEE (reference sequence). The CDR3 consists of 16 residues. Trimming shortened V by 4 bases and J by 1 base, and 16 bases separated the two germline ends. The DNA for the CDR3 is TGTGCCAGCAGCCAGACCGGGGGCCTCCGCACAGATACGCAGTATTTT. Amino acid sequence: CASSQTGGLRTDTQYF.

This clonotype showed up many times. The chain combines TRBV7-9 with TRBJ2-3; either TRBD1 or TRBD2 may fit D (6 bases each). Germline V gene sequence: CDR1 SEHNR, CDR2 FQNEAQ (reference sequence). V lost 5 bases and J 4 bases, leaving 16 bases between the germline ends. The CDR3 has 15 amino acids. The CDR3 spells CASSRGEAGADTQYF. The CDR3 coding sequence is TGTGCCAGCAGCCGCGGGGAGGCAGGGGCAGATACGCAGTATTTT.

This clonotype came up a few times. The genes are TRBV11-1 and TRBJ2-1; D not certain. CDR1 SGHAT and CDR2 FQDESV come from the germline V gene (reference sequence). The CDR3 sequence is 14 residues long. The V and J ends lost 5 bases and 6 bases respectively, with 14 bases between them. DNA of the CDR3: TGTGCCAGCAGCCCGACGTTGGTTGGCAATGAGCAGTTCTTC. It translates to CASSPTLVGNEQFF. Drawing the rest from reference TRBV11-1 and TRBJ2-1, the complete variable domain is EAEVAQSPRYKITEKSQAVAFWCDPISGHATLYWYRQILGQGPELLVQFQDESVVDDSQLPKDRFSAERLKGVDSTLKIQPAELGDSAMYLCASSPTLVGNEQFFGPGTRLTVL.

This clonotype came up many times. J is TRBJ2-1 and V is TRBV7-2, with TRBD2 identical over 9 bases. The CDR3 consists of 15 residues. The V segment lost 5 bases and the J segment 7 bases; nucleotides outside the gene matches: 9. Germline CDR1 is SGHTA and CDR2 is FQGNSA. DNA for the CDR3: TGTGCCAGCAGCCCCCTAGCGGGATATAATAATGAGCAGTTCTTC. Amino acid sequence: CASSPLAGYNNEQFF. Full variable domain (missing parts from reference TRBV7-2 and TRBJ2-1): GAGVSQSPSNKVTEKGKDVELRCDPISGHTALYWYRQSLGQGLEFLIYFQGNSAPDKSGLPSDRFSAERTGGSVSTLTIQRTQQEDSAVYLCASSPLAGYNNEQFFGPGTRLTVL.

This clonotype was recorded at least ten times. The chain uses TRBV19 and TRBJ2-1; TRBD2 aligns across 10 bases. Germline CDR1 is LNHDA and CDR2 is SQIVND (reference sequence). Trimming cost V 6 bases and J 1 base; bases outside gene matches: 9. This CDR3 comprises 17 residues. The CDR3 DNA reads as TGTGCCAGTAGCATTTTCGCTAGCGGGAGTTCCTACAATGAGCAGTTCTTC. Its translation is CASSIFASGSSYNEQFF.

At least ten counts were recorded for this clonotype. V is TRBV20-1 and J is TRBJ2-3; 13 nucleotides agree with TRBD2. Trimming at V came to 6 bases and at J to 2 bases, leaving 14 bases not matched to a gene. This CDR3 has 18 residues. From germline, CDR1 is DFQATT and CDR2 SNEGSKA (reference sequence). This CDR3 reads CSASPPTSGRPSTDTQYF. The DNA for the CDR3 is TGCAGTGCCAGTCCCCCGACTAGCGGGAGGCCCTCCACAGATACGCAGTATTTT.

The chain employs TRBV5-1 and TRBJ2-1; D not resolved. V lost 0 bases and J lost 10, with 5 bases in between. Germline loops: CDR1 SGHRS, CDR2 YFSETQ. This CDR3 spans 11 amino acids. The CDR3 spells CASSLAREQFF. DNA for the CDR3: TGCGCCAGCAGCTTGGCCAGAGAGCAGTTCTTC.

This clonotype was counted at least ten times. The chain couples TRBV5-1 to TRBJ2-1, with TRBD2 matching 9 bases. V shed 3 bases, J shed 7 bases, and the junction held 11 bases outside the gene matches. The CDR3 spans 16 residues. In germline, CDR1 is SGHRS, CDR2 YFSETQ. The CDR3 region is CASSSPRAGGLNEQFF. CDR3 DNA sequence: TGCGCCAGCAGCTCGCCGCGAGCGGGAGGACTTAATGAGCAGTTCTTC.

This clonotype was detected many times. This chain uses TRBV18 with TRBJ1-1, with unresolved D. V lost 3 bases and J lost 1, with 6 bases in between. The length of the CDR3 is 13 residues. CDR1 and CDR2 (germline): KGHSH, LQKENI. The DNA of the CDR3 is TGTGCCAGCTCACCCGGAGGGAACACTGAAGCTTTCTTT. It yields the protein CASSPGGNTEAFF.